Listed here are 29 T cell receptor beta chains from one sample, sequenced in a study of blood T cells in healthy people across ages. For the second PCR, which ran for about 7 to 11 cycles, a sample-barcoded 5' primer and a J-beta primer mix were used. Using its own MiXCR run on the 5' RACE reads, TCRdb lists one record per CDR3 protein. The sample consists of almost 1 million distinct CDR3 sequences, just over 50% of them appearing once. The sample was blood. The receptors shown here come from a woman in her sixties or seventies in good health.

V and J are TRBV5-1 and TRBJ2-1; 7 bases fit TRBD2. The DNA end lines up better with TRBJ2-7; the J call may be wrong. The CDR3 totals 15 residues. CDR1 SGHRS and CDR2 YFSETQ come from the germline V gene. CDR3 loop: CASSELASSYNEQYF. CDR3 sequence (DNA): TGCGCCAGCAGCGAACTAGCGTCCTCCTACAATGAGCAGTACTTC.

Note on this clonotype: A read error may account for a junction end that differs from germline. V and J are TRBV5-1 and TRBJ2-1, with D perhaps matching TRBD1 (5 bases). Germline loops: CDR1 SGHRS, CDR2 YFSETQ. The CDR3 loop spans 14 amino acids. The CDR3 loop reads CASSLIAQDNGQFF. The CDR3 coding sequence is TGCGCCAGCAGCTTGATAGCACAGGATAATGGGCAGTTCTTC.

The V and J genes are TRBV3-1 and TRBJ2-1; 7 nucleotides agree with TRBD2. This CDR3 spans 15 amino acids. J was trimmed by 5 bases and V by 4 bases; bases with no gene match: 8. Germline V gene lookup returns CDR1 LGHDT and CDR2 YNNKEL (reference sequence). For the CDR3, the DNA is TGTGCCAGCAGCCTTACCCGGGACTATAACAATGAGCAGTTCTTC. Residues: CASSLTRDYNNEQFF.

The V call is TRBV5-1, the J call TRBJ2-2; 8 bases match TRBD2. The CDR3 is 16 amino acids. Germline trimming cut 0 bases from V and 3 bases from J; bases unmatched to any gene: 4. From germline, CDR1 is SGHRS and CDR2 YFSETQ. The CDR3 region has the DNA TGCGCCAGCAGCTTGGCCGCAGCGGGGGACACCGGGGAGCTGTTTTTT. Protein product: CASSLAAAGDTGELFF.

The rearrangement joins TRBV6-6 to TRBJ1-2; 9 nucleotides align to TRBD1. The CDR3 length is 16 residues. Germline-derived CDR1 and CDR2 are MNHNY and SVGAGI (reference sequence). Trimming cost V 5 bases and J 0 bases; bases outside gene matches: 7. This CDR3 is CASSHVQGAANYGYTF. The CDR3 nucleotides are TGTGCCAGCAGTCACGTACAGGGGGCGGCTAACTATGGCTACACCTTC.

The rearrangement joins TRBV27 to TRBJ1-5; D is perhaps TRBD1 (6 bases). The CDR3 is 14 residues long. CDR1 and CDR2 (germline): MNHEY, SMNVEV (reference sequence). The V and J ends lost 4 bases and 7 bases respectively, with 14 bases between them. The DNA of the CDR3 is TGTGCCAGCAGTTGGGGAGGGGGTTTCCAGCCCCAGCATTTT. Its translation is CASSWGGGFQPQHF.

The gene calls are TRBV4-1 and TRBJ2-7, with D uncertain. The CDR3 has 14 residues. The germline CDR1 and CDR2 sequences are MGHRA and YSYEKL. The ends were cut back, 8 bases at V and 5 bases at J, with 19 bases in the middle. The CDR3 DNA is TGCGCCAGCGCAAACCTGGGTCAAATCCACGAGCAGTACTTC. This codes for CASANLGQIHEQYF.

This clonotype turned up a few times. V and J are TRBV28 and TRBJ1-5; weak D call: TRBD1 (6 bases). The CDR3 is made up of 14 amino acids. Germline V gives CDR1 MDHEN, CDR2 SYDVKM. Trimming removed 3 bases from V and 4 bases from J, with 10 bases in between. The CDR3 is CASSFNRENQPQHF. The CDR3 DNA reads TGTGCCAGCAGTTTCAACAGGGAGAATCAGCCCCAGCATTTT. Using reference TRBV28 and TRBJ1-5 for the parts outside the CDR3, the full variable domain is DVKVTQSSRYLVKRTGEKVFLECVQDMDHENMFWYRQDPGLGLRLIYFSYDVKMKEKGDIPEGYSVSREKKERFSLILESASTNQTSMYLCASSFNRENQPQHFGDGTRLSIL.

The chain's CDR3 is CSAGGRGEQFF. CDR3 DNA sequence: TGCAGCGCAGGAGGTCGCGGTGAGCAGTTCTTC. The V and J genes are TRBV29-1 and TRBJ2-1; a possible D gene is TRBD2 (5 bases). Trimming left V 7 bases short and J 9 bases short, with 13 bases between. The V gene's germline CDR1 is SQVTM and CDR2 ANQGSEA. CDR3 length equals 11 residues.

The J gene is TRBJ1-5, the V gene TRBV12-3 or TRBV12-4, with 11 bases aligning to TRBD1. The CDR3 is 15 amino acids. V lost 7 bases, J lost 0 bases, and 2 bases stayed unmatched. The CDR3 reads CASTGTGGSNQPQHF. CDR3 bases: TGTGCCAGCACCGGGACAGGGGGTAGCAATCAGCCCCAGCATTTT.

The rearrangement joins TRBV11-3 to TRBJ2-6, with D hard to call. Trimming cost V 5 bases and J 8 bases, with 10 bases left between them. CDR1 is SGHNT and CDR2 is YENEEA in the germline V gene. This CDR3 has 13 amino acids. CDR3 in amino acids: CASSQGLSNVLTF. The CDR3 DNA follows: TGTGCCAGCAGCCAAGGATTATCCAACGTCCTGACTTTC.

This chain connects TRBV5-1 to TRBJ2-5, with D tentatively TRBD2 (6 bases). Germline CDR1 is SGHRS and CDR2 is YFSETQ. This CDR3 has 15 amino acids. Trimming stripped 0 bases from V and 4 bases from J, with 13 bases between. The CDR3 spells CASSLVPGLGETQYF. The CDR3 DNA sequence: TGCGCCAGCAGCTTGGTTCCGGGACTTGGAGAGACCCAGTACTTC.

This clonotype was counted between two and nine times. V and J are TRBV5-6 and TRBJ1-6; unclear D gene. Germline V lookup: CDR1 SGHDT, CDR2 YYEEEE. The CDR3 totals 16 residues. The V end was cut by 3 bases, the J end by 0 bases, with 10 bases between. In DNA, the CDR3 is TGTGCCAGCAGCTCGAGCCCCTTCTCCTATAATTCACCCCTCCACTTT. This codes for CASSSSPFSYNSPLHF.

This clonotype showed up just a few times. This chain connects TRBV4-2 to TRBJ1-2, with TRBD1 matching over 7 bases. The CDR3 runs to 15 residues. Germline CDR1 is LGHNA and CDR2 is YNFKEQ. V was clipped by 4 bases and J by 6 bases; unmatched bases: 11. CDR3 sequence (DNA): TGTGCCAGCAGCCTCCAGGGGGAGTGGGAAAATGGCTACACCTTC. It translates to CASSLQGEWENGYTF.

This chain uses TRBV5-1 with TRBJ2-5, with 11 bases lining up with TRBD2. CDR3 length equals 15 residues. V dropped 3 bases and J dropped 4; count of bases not matched to a gene: 5. Germline CDR1 and CDR2: SGHRS and YFSETQ. The CDR3, as DNA: TGCGCCAGCAGCTCCCACGGGACTAGCGGAGAGACCCAGTACTTC. Encoded protein: CASSSHGTSGETQYF. Variable domain in full (rest from reference TRBV5-1 and TRBJ2-5): KAGVTQTPRYLIKTRGQQVTLSCSPISGHRSVSWYQQTPGQGLQFLFEYFSETQRNKGNFPGRFSGRQFSNSRSEMNVSTLELGDSALYLCASSSHGTSGETQYFGPGTRLLVL.

V and J are TRBV20-1 and TRBJ2-4; the D gene is possibly TRBD2 (5 bases). The J call is doubtful: the DNA matches TRBJ2-7 better. This CDR3 has 14 amino acids. CDR1 DFQATT and CDR2 SNEGSKA come from the germline V gene (reference sequence). Here the CDR3 DNA reads TGCAGTGCTAGCCGCGGACGGGGCTCCTACGAGCAGTACTTC. Protein sequence: CSASRGRGSYEQYF.

This clonotype was seen many times. The rearrangement uses TRBV10-3 and TRBJ2-3, with D uncertain. There are 12 residues in the CDR3. Trimming shortened V by 4 bases and J by 6 bases, and 8 bases separated the two germline ends. Germline CDR1 ENHRY, CDR2 SYGVKD. The CDR3 coding sequence is TGTGCCATCAGTGTACTGGGTGATACGCAGTATTTT. It yields the protein CAISVLGDTQYF.

In its sample, this clonotype was seen once. This rearrangement joins TRBV5-1 to TRBJ2-1, with 8 nucleotides matching TRBD1. Germline V gene data show CDR1 as SGHRS and CDR2 as YFSETQ. The V and J ends lost 4 bases and 10 bases, in that order; junction bases with no gene match: 10. The CDR3 loop spans 14 amino acids. The CDR3 DNA reads as TGCGCCAGCAGCGTCTTAACAGGGGGAGAAGAGCAGTTCTTC. This translates into CASSVLTGGEEQFF.

The rearrangement uses TRBV4-1 and TRBJ2-5; no clear D gene. Germline assignment: CDR1 MGHRA and CDR2 YSYEKL. V was pared by 2 bases and J by 13 bases, with 23 bases between. The CDR3 covers 15 residues. The DNA of the CDR3 is TGCGCCAGCAGCCAATCACCGGATATGACCTACGAGCGGTACTTC. Translated: CASSQSPDMTYERYF.

The chain recombines TRBV7-3 with TRBJ2-1, with 10 bases matching TRBD1. This CDR3 is built from 17 residues. Trimming took 1 base from V and 7 from J; bases not matched to a gene: 10. Germline CDR1 and CDR2: SGHTA and FQGTGA. The CDR3 DNA is TGTGCCAGCAGCTTAAAGTACGGGACAGGGGTGGGTAATGAGCAGTTCTTC. Translated, it gives CASSLKYGTGVGNEQFF.

V gene TRBV28 combines with J gene TRBJ2-7, with TRBD2 identical over 10 bases. V dropped 6 bases and J dropped 7; count of bases not matched to a gene: 9. The CDR3 length is 14 residues. In germline, CDR1 is MDHEN, CDR2 SYDVKM. This CDR3 reads CASRWTSGHEEQYF. CDR3 sequence (DNA): TGTGCCAGCAGATGGACTAGCGGACACGAGGAGCAGTACTTC. The entire variable domain, with the rest obtained from reference TRBV28 and TRBJ2-7, is as follows: DVKVTQSSRYLVKRTGEKVFLECVQDMDHENMFWYRQDPGLGLRLIYFSYDVKMKEKGDIPEGYSVSREKKERFSLILESASTNQTSMYLCASRWTSGHEEQYFGPGTRLTVT.

This clonotype was observed a few times. This chain links TRBV7-6 with TRBJ2-7; weak D call: TRBD1 (5 bases). The CDR3 length is 14 residues. The V gene lost 1 base and the J gene lost 2 bases, with 9 bases spanning the gap. Germline V gene lookup returns CDR1 SGHVS and CDR2 FNYEAQ. CDR3 bases: TGTGCCAGCAGCTTAGAGCCGGACACCTACGAGCAGTACTTC. This translates into CASSLEPDTYEQYF.

The DNA for the CDR3 is TGCGCCAGCAGCCAAGAAGCGGCCAGGACAGGTTGGAATTCACCCCTCCACTTT. Its translation: CASSQEAARTGWNSPLHF. This rearrangement joins TRBV4-1 to TRBJ1-6, with 7 bases lining up with TRBD1. V shed 0 bases, J shed 7 bases, and the junction held 12 bases outside the gene matches. CDR1 MGHRA and CDR2 YSYEKL come from the germline V gene. The CDR3 loop spans 18 amino acids.

In its sample, this clonotype was seen once. CDR3 residues: CASSYSRTGQDDNYGYTF. The DNA for the CDR3 is TGTGCCAGCAGTTACTCGAGGACAGGGCAAGACGATAACTATGGCTACACCTTC. This chain links TRBV6-2 or TRBV6-3 with TRBJ1-2; 8 bases agree with TRBD1. The CDR3 consists of 18 residues. CDR1 MNHEY and CDR2 SVGEGT come from the germline V gene. Unmatched junction bases numbered 10, after V lost 0 bases and J lost 1 base.

The V call is TRBV27, the J call TRBJ2-7; 9 positions match TRBD2. This CDR3 comprises 16 residues. V trimming: 5 bases; J trimming: 7 bases; junction bases outside the gene matches: 15. The germline V gene has CDR1 MNHEY and CDR2 SMNVEV (reference sequence). The CDR3 reads CASSQRTSAYYNEQYF. Here the CDR3 DNA reads TGTGCCAGCAGTCAACGGACTAGCGCCTATTACAATGAGCAGTACTTC.

The CDR3 DNA is TGTGCCAGCAGCCCAGGGACTAGCGGGAGGATATGGTCCTACGAGCAGTACTTC. As protein: CASSPGTSGRIWSYEQYF. The chain employs TRBV7-6 and TRBJ2-7, with 15 positions matching TRBD2. From germline, CDR1 is SGHVS and CDR2 FNYEAQ. The CDR3 runs to 18 residues. V lost 5 bases and J lost 1; bases outside the gene matches: 9.

The chain uses TRBV7-2 and TRBJ2-7; D gene unclear. V dropped 5 bases and J dropped 4 bases, with 18 bases sitting between them. Looked up from germline, CDR1 is SGHTA and CDR2 is FQGNSA. This CDR3 comprises 15 residues. DNA of the CDR3: TGTGCCAGCAGCCCGTCACAATTCTTAGAATACGAGCAGTACTTC. Its translation: CASSPSQFLEYEQYF.

This sequence joins TRBV6-1 and TRBJ2-2; weak D call: TRBD1 (7 bases). Germline values: CDR1 MNHNS, CDR2 SASEGT. Trimming pared 9 bases from V and 6 bases from J, leaving 26 bases between. The CDR3 is 17 residues long. The CDR3 bases are TGTGCCAGTAAAAACCTAGCGACAGGGTTAAGTTCCGGGGAGCTGTTTTTT. This codes for CASKNLATGLSSGELFF.

The rearrangement uses TRBV3-1 and TRBJ1-5; no firm D call. V was pared by 0 bases and J by 6 bases, with 6 bases between. The CDR3 spans 13 residues. Germline values: CDR1 LGHDT, CDR2 YNNKEL (reference sequence). CDR3 nucleotide sequence: TGTGCCAGCAGCCAAGATTCGGGTCAGCCCCAGCATTTT. Encoded protein: CASSQDSGQPQHF.